This T cell receptor (beta chain) was retrieved from a study of T cell responses to AZD1222 COVID-19 vaccine. Study-level findings and limits: Every sample of the repertoires postdated the peak T cell response. Breadth and depth of Spike-specific TCRs rose after two AZD1222 doses.

Profiling relied on immunoSEQ multiplex PCR, and the TCRdb table lists in-frame clones only, not all of them. The sample includes some 95,000 clones, roughly 90% of them seen just once. Germline values: CDR1 SEHNR, CDR2 FQNEAQ (reference sequence). The CDR3 length is 16 residues. With V trimmed by 6 bases and J by 1 base, 9 bases remained unmatched. Of note for this clone: No antigen is known for it.

This chain joins TRBV7-9 and TRBJ2-3, with TRBD2 matching over 8 bases. The specimen comprised peripheral blood, sampled on day 0 of MenACWY control vaccination. This receptor was taken from an adult in good health. CDR3 amino acids: CASSFYGRVGTDTQYF. The CDR3, as DNA: TGTGCCAGCAGTTTTTACGGGAGGGTTGGCACAGATACGCAGTATTTT.